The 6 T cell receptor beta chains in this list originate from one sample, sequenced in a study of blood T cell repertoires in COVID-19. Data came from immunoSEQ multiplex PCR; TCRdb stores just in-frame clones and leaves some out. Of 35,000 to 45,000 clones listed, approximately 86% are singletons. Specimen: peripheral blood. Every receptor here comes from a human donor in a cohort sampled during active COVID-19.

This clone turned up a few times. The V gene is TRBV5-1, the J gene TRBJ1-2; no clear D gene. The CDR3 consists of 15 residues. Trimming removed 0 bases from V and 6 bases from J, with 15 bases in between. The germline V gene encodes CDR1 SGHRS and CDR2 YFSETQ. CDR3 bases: TGCGCCAGCAGCTTGGCCGAGGTGGACTACCATGGCTACACCTTC. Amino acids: CASSLAEVDYHGYTF.

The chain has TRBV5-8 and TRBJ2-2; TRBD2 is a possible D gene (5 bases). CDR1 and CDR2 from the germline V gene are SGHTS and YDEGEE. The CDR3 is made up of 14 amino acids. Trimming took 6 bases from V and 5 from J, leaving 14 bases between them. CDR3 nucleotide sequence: TGTGCCAGCAATGGGCCGCGAGGGACCGGGGAGCTGTTTTTT. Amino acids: CASNGPRGTGELFF.

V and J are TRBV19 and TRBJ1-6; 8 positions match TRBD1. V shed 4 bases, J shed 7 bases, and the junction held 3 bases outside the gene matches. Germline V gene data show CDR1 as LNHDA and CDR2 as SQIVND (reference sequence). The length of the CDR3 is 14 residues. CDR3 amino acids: CASSTTGGNSPLHF. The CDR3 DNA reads TGTGCCAGTAGTACAACAGGGGGGAATTCACCCCTCCACTTT.

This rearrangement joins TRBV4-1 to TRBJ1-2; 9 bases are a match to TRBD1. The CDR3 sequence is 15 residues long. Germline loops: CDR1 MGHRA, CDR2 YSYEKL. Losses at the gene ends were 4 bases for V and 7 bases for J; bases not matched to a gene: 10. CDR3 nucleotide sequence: TGCGCCAGCAGCCCAGGACAGGGGTCGTTGGGTGGCTACACCTTC. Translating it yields CASSPGQGSLGGYTF.

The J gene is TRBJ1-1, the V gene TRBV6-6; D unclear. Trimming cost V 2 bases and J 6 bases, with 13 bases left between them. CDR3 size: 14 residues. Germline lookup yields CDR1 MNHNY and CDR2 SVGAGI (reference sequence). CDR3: CASSYNRPNPEAFF. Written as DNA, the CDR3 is TGTGCCAGCAGTTACAACAGACCAAACCCTGAAGCTTTCTTT.

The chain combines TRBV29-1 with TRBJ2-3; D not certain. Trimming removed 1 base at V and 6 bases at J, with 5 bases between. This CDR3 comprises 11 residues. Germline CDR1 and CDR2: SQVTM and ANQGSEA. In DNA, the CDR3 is TGCAGCGTTGAAGTCGCGGATACGCAGTATTTT. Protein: CSVEVADTQYF.